This entry concerns a single TCR beta chain. Its target is unknown. Germline and junction disagree at one end, which may indicate a read error. The CDR3 spans 13 residues. Germline V gene sequence: CDR1 MNHEY, CDR2 SVGAGI. These data are taken from a study of response to subunit inactivated influenza vaccine. MiXCR, run by TCRdb on the RT-PCR reads, gives a single entry per CDR3 protein. This sample yields hundreds of thousands of distinct CDR3 sequences, of which roughly 20% are seen a single time; 10% belongs to the top ten. Study-level results: The authors offered the suggestion that each seasonal influenza vaccination recruits few new T cells.

This chain connects TRBV6-5 to TRBJ1-2; D gene ambiguous. This sequence originates from a man between 50 and 69 years old who received an inactivated influenza vaccine. The sample consisted of PBMCs from blood, taken 21 months after vaccination. The CDR3 here is CASSYAESYGCTF. The CDR3 bases are TGTGCCAGCAGTTACGCAGAATCCTATGGCTGCACCTTC.